The clone carrying this T cell receptor (beta chain) was detected ten times or more. With iRepertoire HTBI primers and Arm-PCR of CDR3 regions, TCR beta libraries were built. Original processing notes: Identification yielded 60 or so TRBV and more than 12 TRBJ segments across samples. A single record per CDR3 protein comes from TCRdb applying MiXCR to the multiplex PCR reads. Here the V and J calls rest on TCRdb's processing, not on the authors' analysis. The table includes around 450,000 distinct CDR3 sequences, about 16% detected once. This record belongs to a study of regulatory T cells in long-lasting Graves disease. The time point was: newly diagnosed GD, antithyroid drugs for less than 3 months. Generation of the TCR library employed RNA extracted from PBMCs. The CDR3 is made up of 14 amino acids. V shed 4 bases and J shed 3 bases, with 13 bases lying between them. Germline V lookup: CDR1 MDHEN, CDR2 SYDVKM.

This same sample was also part of a study on T cells in Graves' hyperthyroidism and ophthalmopathy. From that report: In making diagnoses, clinical symptoms, serum thyroxine and TRAb, thyroid ultrasound and orbital computed tomography were all used. During a first-round RT-PCR of the TCR CDR3, the HTBI primer set was used.

The TCR originated in a woman in her 30s with Graves disease. This chain uses TRBV28 with TRBJ2-7; weak D call: TRBD2 (6 bases). This sample comprised peripheral blood mononuclear cells (PBMCs), obtained at new diagnosis, from a patient treated with antithyroid drugs. The CDR3 sequence is CASSSATSFYEQYF. Written as DNA, the CDR3 is TGTGCCAGCAGTTCCGCGACTAGTTTCTACGAGCAGTACTTC.